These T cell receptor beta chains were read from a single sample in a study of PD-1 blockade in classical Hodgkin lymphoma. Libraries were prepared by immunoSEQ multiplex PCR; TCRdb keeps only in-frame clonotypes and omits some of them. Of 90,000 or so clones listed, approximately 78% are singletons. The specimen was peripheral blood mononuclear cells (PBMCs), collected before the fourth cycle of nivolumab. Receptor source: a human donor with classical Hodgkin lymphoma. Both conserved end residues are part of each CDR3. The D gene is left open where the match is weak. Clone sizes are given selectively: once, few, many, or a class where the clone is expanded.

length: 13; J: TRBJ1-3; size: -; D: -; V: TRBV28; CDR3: CACGANAGNTIYF; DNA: TGTGCCTGCGGGGCCAACGCTGGAAACACCATATATTTT
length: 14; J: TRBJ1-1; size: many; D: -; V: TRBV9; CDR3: CASSGSGVGGTAFF; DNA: TGTGCCAGCAGCGGCTCAGGTGTGGGAGGAACGGCTTTCTTT
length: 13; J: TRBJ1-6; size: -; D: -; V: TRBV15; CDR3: CATSRVRNSPLHF; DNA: TGTGCCACCAGCAGAGTGCGTAATTCACCCCTCCACTTT
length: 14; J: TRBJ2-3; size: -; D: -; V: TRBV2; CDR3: CASSEETITDTQYF; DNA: TGTGCCAGCAGTGAAGAGACCATTACAGATACGCAGTATTTT
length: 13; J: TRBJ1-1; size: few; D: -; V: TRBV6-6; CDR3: CASSYFSSTEAFF; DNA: TGTGCCAGCAGTTACTTTTCTAGCACTGAAGCTTTCTTT
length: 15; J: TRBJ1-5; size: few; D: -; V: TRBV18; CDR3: CASSPDRKGFQPQHF; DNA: TGTGCCAGCTCACCAGACCGGAAGGGATTTCAGCCCCAGCATTTT
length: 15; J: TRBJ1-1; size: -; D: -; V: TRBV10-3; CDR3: CAISEWGDTATEAFF; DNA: TGTGCCATCAGTGAGTGGGGGGACACGGCCACTGAAGCTTTCTTT
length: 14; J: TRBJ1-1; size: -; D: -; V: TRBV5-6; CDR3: CASSFSAGATEAFF; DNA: TGTGCCAGCAGCTTCAGCGCAGGAGCCACTGAAGCTTTCTTT
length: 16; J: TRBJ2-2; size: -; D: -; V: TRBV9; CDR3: CASSLGAGRRAGELFF; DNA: TGTGCCAGCAGCTTAGGGGCAGGGCGAAGGGCCGGGGAGCTGTTTTTT
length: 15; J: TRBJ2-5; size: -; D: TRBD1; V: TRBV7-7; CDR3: CASSLANRGRETQYF; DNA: TGTGCCAGCAGCTTAGCGAACAGGGGGCGTGAGACCCAGTACTTC
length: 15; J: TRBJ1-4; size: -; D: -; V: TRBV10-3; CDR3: CATSPGAGNNEKLFF; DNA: TGTGCCACCTCTCCTGGGGCAGGCAACAATGAAAAACTGTTTTTT
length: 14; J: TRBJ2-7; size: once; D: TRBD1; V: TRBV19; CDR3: CASSPRGQGYEQYF; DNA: TGTGCCAGTAGTCCCCGGGGACAGGGCTACGAGCAGTACTTC
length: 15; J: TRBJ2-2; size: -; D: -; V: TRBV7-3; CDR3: CASSSDRSNTGELFF; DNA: TGTGCCAGCAGTTCGGACAGATCGAACACCGGGGAGCTGTTTTTT
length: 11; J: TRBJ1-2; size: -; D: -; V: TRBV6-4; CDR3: CASGGTNGYTF; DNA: TGTGCCAGCGGGGGGACGAATGGCTACACCTTC
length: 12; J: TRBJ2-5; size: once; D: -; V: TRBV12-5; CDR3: CASGLSEETQYF; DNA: TGTGCTAGTGGTTTGTCGGAAGAGACCCAGTACTTC
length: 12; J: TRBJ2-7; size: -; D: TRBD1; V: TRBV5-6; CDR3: CASSYTGDEQYF; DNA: TGTGCCAGCAGCTATACAGGGGACGAGCAGTACTTC
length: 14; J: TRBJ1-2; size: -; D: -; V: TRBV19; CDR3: CASSMGSEIYGYTF; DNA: TGTGCCAGTAGTATGGGCAGTGAAATCTATGGCTACACCTTC
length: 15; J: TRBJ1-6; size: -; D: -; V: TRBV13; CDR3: CASSLGDRYNSPLHF; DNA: TGTGCCAGCAGCTTAGGCGACAGGTATAATTCACCCCTCCACTTT
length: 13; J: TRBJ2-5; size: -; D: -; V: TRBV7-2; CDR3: CASSLQEQETQYF; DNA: TGTGCCAGCAGCTTACAGGAACAAGAGACCCAGTACTTC
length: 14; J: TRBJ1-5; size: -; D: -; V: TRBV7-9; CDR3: CASSSQGANQPQHF; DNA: TGTGCCAGCAGTTCACAGGGCGCCAATCAGCCCCAGCATTTT
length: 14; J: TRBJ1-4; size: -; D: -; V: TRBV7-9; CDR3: CASSEDGANEKLFF; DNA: TGTGCCAGCAGCGAGGACGGGGCTAATGAAAAACTGTTTTTT
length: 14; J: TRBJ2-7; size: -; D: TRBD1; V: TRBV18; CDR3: CASSPATGGLEQYF; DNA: TGTGCCAGCTCACCGGCGACAGGGGGCCTCGAGCAGTACTTC